The 14 T cell receptor beta chains presented below share a single source sample, sequenced in a study of shared clonotypes between healthy human individuals. Clones were sequenced by immunoSEQ multiplex PCR, and TCRdb holds only the in-frame ones, with some missing. The sample lists about 2.4 million clones, 93% occurring once. The source material was naive CD4+ T cells from PBMCs. Described subset: CD45RA+ positively selected. The receptors originated from a man between 18 and 35 years old in good health. Some clones in this sample may be carry-over from other donors' samples.

A word on this clone: Within the sample, other DNA sequences also encode this same CDR3. V gene TRBV5-1 combines with J gene TRBJ1-5; TRBD1 aligns across 7 bases. CDR1 is SGHRS, CDR2 YFSETQ, per germline. The junction had 3 bases not matched to a gene; V was cut back by 4 bases and J by 2 bases. This CDR3 is built from 14 residues. The CDR3 is CASSPGQGNQPQHF. The CDR3 region has the DNA TGCGCCAGCAGCCCCGGACAGGGCAATCAGCCCCAGCATTTT.

The genes are TRBV5-1 and TRBJ2-1; TRBD1 matches at 7 bases. Germline V gene sequence: CDR1 SGHRS, CDR2 YFSETQ. This CDR3 spans 15 amino acids. V trimming: 0 bases; J trimming: 2 bases; junction bases outside the gene matches: 2. CDR3 sequence reads: CASSLETGTYNEQFF. In DNA form, the CDR3 reads TGCGCCAGCAGCTTGGAGACAGGGACCTACAATGAGCAGTTCTTC.

This chain connects TRBV11-2 to TRBJ2-2, with 8 bases identical to TRBD2. This CDR3 is 16 amino acids long. CDR1 is SGHAT and CDR2 is FQNNGV in the germline V gene. V shed 2 bases and J 2 bases; nucleotides not matched to a gene: 4. The CDR3: CASSLSSGFNTGELFF. CDR3 sequence (DNA): TGTGCCAGCAGCTTATCTAGCGGGTTTAACACCGGGGAGCTGTTTTTT.

This clone has just a few counts. The chain joins TRBV11-2 to TRBJ1-2; D is unclear. Germline CDR1 reads SGHAT; CDR2 reads FQNNGV. The CDR3 runs 15 residues. V dropped 1 base and J dropped 4 bases, with 13 bases sitting between them. CDR3 region: CASSLAPGGPYGYTF. CDR3 sequence (DNA): TGTGCCAGCAGCTTAGCCCCAGGAGGTCCCTATGGCTACACCTTC.

This chain joins TRBV11-3 and TRBJ2-2, with D unclear. The CDR3 is made up of 13 amino acids. Trimming left V 5 bases short and J 4 bases short, with 8 bases between. Germline V lookup: CDR1 SGHNT, CDR2 YENEEA. The CDR3 region is CASSKKRTGELFF. CDR3 nucleotide sequence: TGTGCCAGCAGCAAAAAACGCACCGGGGAGCTGTTTTTT.

Only a few counts were recorded for this clone. CDR3: CASMKRGLNEKLFF. The CDR3 nucleotides read TGTGCCAGCATGAAAAGAGGACTCAATGAAAAACTGTTTTTT. The chain uses TRBV2 and TRBJ1-4, with D hard to call. The CDR3 extends over 14 amino acids. Trimming shortened V by 7 bases and J by 5 bases, and 14 bases separated the two germline ends. The germline V gene encodes CDR1 SNHLY and CDR2 FYNNEI. The full variable domain, in which reference TRBV2 and TRBJ1-4 provide the parts outside the CDR3, is EPEVTQTPSHQVTQMGQEVILRCVPISNHLYFYWYRQILGQKVEFLVSFYNNEISEKSEIFDDQFSVERPDGSNFTLKIRSTKLEDSAMYFCASMKRGLNEKLFFGSGTQLSVL.

V gene TRBV5-4 combines with J gene TRBJ1-2, with D perhaps matching TRBD1 (5 bases). V was clipped by 6 bases and J by 4 bases, with 16 bases between them. Germline lookup yields CDR1 SGHNT and CDR2 YYREEE (reference sequence). The CDR3 sequence is 14 residues long. The DNA of the CDR3 is TGTGCCAGCACCTCTGGGGGAAGAGGCTATGGCTACACCTTC. It is translated as CASTSGGRGYGYTF.

The genes are TRBV11-2 and TRBJ1-2; unclear D gene. The CDR3 contains 12 residues. The V and J ends lost 5 bases and 4 bases respectively, with 8 bases between them. The germline CDR1 and CDR2 sequences are SGHAT and FQNNGV. The DNA for the CDR3 is TGTGCCAGCAGCGTCGCGGCCTATGGCTACACCTTC. It translates to CASSVAAYGYTF.

As concerns this clone: The sample has other DNA sequences that encode this CDR3 too. The rearrangement links TRBV2 to TRBJ2-2; D gene uncertain. The CDR3 covers 12 residues. Germline CDR1 and CDR2: SNHLY and FYNNEI. V lost 3 bases, J lost 5 bases, and 4 bases lay in between. The CDR3 sequence: CASSEGTGELFF. The CDR3 bases are TGTGCCAGCAGTGAGGGGACCGGGGAGCTGTTTTTT.

V usage is TRBV7-3 and J usage is TRBJ2-1; 10 nucleotides align to TRBD1. J gave up 6 bases and V 6 bases, and 8 bases lay outside the gene matches. Germline-derived CDR1 and CDR2 are SGHTA and FQGTGA. This CDR3 region has 15 residues. CDR3 coding DNA: TGTGCCAGCAGACCGACAGGGGGCGCCCTCAATGAGCAGTTCTTC. It encodes CASRPTGGALNEQFF.

This clone was observed once. The CDR3 DNA is TGTGCCACCAGCAGCATAAGGGAGCAGTTCTTC. This encodes CATSSIREQFF. The V and J genes are TRBV15 and TRBJ2-1; D is undetermined. V was trimmed by 3 bases and J by 10 bases, leaving 7 bases between them. Germline CDR1 LNHNV, CDR2 YYDKDF (reference sequence). The CDR3 is 11 amino acids. Full variable domain (missing parts from reference TRBV15 and TRBJ2-1): DAMVIQNPRYQVTQFGKPVTLSCSQTLNHNVMYWYQQKSSQAPKLLFHYYDKDFNNEADTPDNFQSRRPNTSFCFLDIRSPGLGDTAMYLCATSSIREQFFGPGTRLTVL.

The chain couples TRBV9 to TRBJ2-1, with D perhaps matching TRBD1 or TRBD2 (6 bases each). CDR1 and CDR2 from the germline V gene are SGDLS and YYNGEE. Trimming pared 4 bases from V and 0 bases from J, leaving 17 bases between. The CDR3 is 17 residues long. CDR3 in amino acids: CASSPRGDLSSYNEQFF. For the CDR3, the DNA is TGTGCCAGCAGCCCAAGGGGGGATTTGAGCTCCTACAATGAGCAGTTCTTC.

On this clone: Other DNA sequences in this sample translate to the same CDR3. The V call is TRBV5-1, the J call TRBJ2-5; D is undetermined. The CDR3 has 13 residues. CDR1 and CDR2 (germline): SGHRS, YFSETQ. V lost 4 bases and J lost 1, with 8 bases in between. The CDR3 protein is CASSITVQETQYF. CDR3 in DNA: TGCGCCAGCAGCATCACGGTCCAAGAGACCCAGTACTTC.

CDR3 protein: CASQATGTSGYEQYF. CDR3 sequence (DNA): TGTGCCAGTCAGGCTACCGGGACTAGCGGCTACGAGCAGTACTTC. This chain connects TRBV2 to TRBJ2-7, with TRBD2 identical over 11 bases. Germline V gives CDR1 SNHLY, CDR2 FYNNEI. CDR3 length equals 15 residues. The junction had 10 bases not matched to a gene; V was cut back by 9 bases and J by 3 bases.